This entry lists 3 T cell receptor beta chains sequenced from one sample in a study of blood T cell repertoires in COVID-19. Libraries were prepared by immunoSEQ multiplex PCR; TCRdb keeps only in-frame clonotypes and omits some of them. The sample lists hundreds of thousands of clones; 80% to 90% were seen once. What was sequenced was peripheral blood. These receptors all come from a woman of 80 years or more with acute or convalescent COVID-19.

The chain combines TRBV18 with TRBJ2-6; D is ambiguous. In germline, CDR1 is KGHSH, CDR2 LQKENI. The length of the CDR3 is 16 residues. V was pared by 2 bases and J by 0 bases, with 8 bases between. CDR3 region: CASSPVFSSGANVLTF. The CDR3 nucleotides are TGTGCCAGCTCACCAGTATTCAGCTCTGGGGCCAACGTCCTGACTTTC.

The chain employs TRBV19 and TRBJ1-5; D is possibly TRBD1 (5 bases). CDR1 and CDR2 (germline): LNHDA, SQIVND (reference sequence). V lost 5 bases and J lost 2, with 16 bases in between. The CDR3 is 16 amino acids. The CDR3 DNA reads TGTGCCAGTAGTGCGGGGGGAGCCGGCGGCAATCAGCCCCAGCATTTT. Protein sequence: CASSAGGAGGNQPQHF.

The chain uses TRBV30 and TRBJ1-2, with unresolved D. The CDR3 contains 13 residues. V dropped 3 bases and J dropped 4 bases, with 12 bases sitting between them. Germline V gene data show CDR1 as GTSNPN and CDR2 as SVGIG (reference sequence). The CDR3 DNA follows: TGTGCCTGGAGACTCCCAGGAAGCTATGGCTACACCTTC. This sequence encodes CAWRLPGSYGYTF.